These T cell receptor beta chains were read from a single sample in a study of cytomegalovirus exposure and HLA in healthy donors. Only in-frame clones appear in the TCRdb table, and some are missing; sequencing was by immunoSEQ multiplex PCR. This sample carries around 300,000 clones, 70% to 90% of them seen once, and the ten largest clones take roughly 2.3%. What was sequenced was PBMCs. These receptor sequences come from a woman younger than 35 in good health and CMV-seronegative. Each CDR3 is given with its conserved first and last residue. Fields, in order: J gene, D gene, clone size, V gene, CDR3 protein, CDR3 DNA. D genes are given only for firm matches. Size values are once, few and many counts, or a class for expanded clones, and some rows have none.

j_gene: TRBJ2-6; d_gene: -; abundance: -; v_gene: TRBV5-6; CDR3aa: CASSLEYDRKPSGANVLTF; CDR3nt: TGTGCCAGCAGCTTGGAATATGACAGGAAACCCTCTGGGGCCAACGTCCTGACTTTC
j_gene: TRBJ1-5; d_gene: TRBD1; abundance: -; v_gene: TRBV6-1; CDR3aa: CASSETGVHQPQHF; CDR3nt: TGTGCCAGCAGTGAGACAGGGGTACATCAGCCCCAGCATTTT
j_gene: TRBJ1-2; d_gene: -; abundance: -; v_gene: TRBV11-2; CDR3aa: CASSLGAGANYGYTF; CDR3nt: TGTGCCAGCAGCTTAGGGGCGGGGGCTAACTATGGCTACACCTTC
j_gene: TRBJ2-7; d_gene: -; abundance: -; v_gene: TRBV27; CDR3aa: CASSSLRQSFTYEQYF; CDR3nt: TGTGCCAGCAGTTCCCTCCGACAGTCGTTCACCTACGAGCAGTACTTC
j_gene: TRBJ1-1; d_gene: -; abundance: -; v_gene: TRBV19; CDR3aa: CASSKQAGRNEAFF; CDR3nt: TGTGCCAGTAGCAAACAGGCAGGGAGGAATGAAGCTTTCTTT
j_gene: TRBJ2-2; d_gene: TRBD2; abundance: -; v_gene: TRBV6-4; CDR3aa: CASSDRLAGAWNTGELFF; CDR3nt: TGTGCCAGCAGTGACCGACTAGCGGGGGCCTGGAACACCGGGGAGCTGTTTTTT
j_gene: TRBJ1-4; d_gene: -; abundance: once; v_gene: TRBV4-1; CDR3aa: CASSQPWGGRHEKLFF; CDR3nt: TGCGCCAGCAGCCAACCCTGGGGAGGGCGGCATGAAAAACTGTTTTTT
j_gene: TRBJ1-1; d_gene: -; abundance: -; v_gene: TRBV19; CDR3aa: CASSPGLGGNTEAFF; CDR3nt: TGTGCCAGTAGTCCCGGCCTCGGGGGGAACACTGAAGCTTTCTTT
j_gene: TRBJ2-7; d_gene: TRBD1; abundance: -; v_gene: TRBV5-4; CDR3aa: CASSTRQGAYEQYF; CDR3nt: TGTGCCAGCAGCACCCGACAGGGGGCCTACGAGCAGTACTTC
j_gene: TRBJ2-7; d_gene: TRBD1; abundance: once; v_gene: TRBV6-9; CDR3aa: CASSYSRRTGLNHEQYF; CDR3nt: TGTGCCAGCAGTTATTCCCGACGGACAGGGTTAAATCACGAGCAGTACTTC
j_gene: TRBJ2-1; d_gene: -; abundance: -; v_gene: TRBV9; CDR3aa: CASSVTAGPPYNEQFF; CDR3nt: TGTGCCAGCAGCGTCACGGCGGGGCCCCCCTACAATGAGCAGTTCTTC
j_gene: TRBJ2-2; d_gene: -; abundance: -; v_gene: TRBV27; CDR3aa: CASSFRSPGELFF; CDR3nt: TGTGCCAGCAGTTTCAGATCCCCCGGGGAGCTGTTTTTT